Listed here are 16 T cell receptor beta chains from one sample, sequenced in a study of vaccination and CD4 T cells after COVID-19. Described treatment: roughly 10-day PBMC culture with coronavirus spike peptide pools or control peptides (ViraFEST assay). Cultured CD4+ T cell DNA underwent sequencing with the Oncomine TCR Beta short-read assay. TCRdb re-analysed the PCR reads in MiXCR, keeping a single row per CDR3 protein. There are roughly 17,000 distinct CDR3 sequences in the sample; about three fifths occur only once, and roughly 11% lies in the top ten. These receptors have no identified antigens. Source material: CD4+ T cells from blood, cultured in vitro. These receptors were taken from a human donor who had recovered from COVID-19.

The chain couples TRBV11-3 to TRBJ2-5, with 8 positions matching TRBD1. Unmatched junction bases numbered 6, after V lost 1 base and J lost 5 bases. The CDR3 runs to 15 residues. The germline V gene encodes CDR1 SGHNT and CDR2 YENEEA. The CDR3 nucleotides are TGTGCCAGCAGCTTAGGGGGACAGGCGGGGGAGACCCAGTACTTC. Translation: CASSLGGQAGETQYF.

As to this clonotype: A clone one base away is much larger, so this may be a read error. V and J are TRBV20-1 and TRBJ2-5; 7 bases match TRBD2. The CDR3 has 12 amino acids. CDR1 and CDR2 from the germline V gene are DFQATT and SNEGSKA (reference sequence). In DNA, the CDR3 is TGCAGCGCCAGCGGGAACCAAGAGACCCAGAACTTC. Translation gives CSASGNQETQNF.

The chain uses TRBV6-1 and TRBJ2-5; the D call may be TRBD1 or TRBD2 (5 bases each). This CDR3 is 13 amino acids long. V lost 3 bases and J lost 4, with 9 bases in between. Germline CDR1 reads MNHNS; CDR2 reads SASEGT. Here the CDR3 reads CASSENGGETQYF. CDR3 DNA: TGTGCCAGCAGTGAGAATGGGGGAGAGACCCAGTACTTC.

This clonotype was recorded once. V is TRBV20-1 and J is TRBJ1-1; no firm D call. The V end was cut by 1 base, the J end by 1 base, with 4 bases between. Germline V gene lookup returns CDR1 DFQATT and CDR2 SNEGSKA (reference sequence). The CDR3 has 12 residues. The chain's CDR3 is CSARGGNTEAFF. CDR3 sequence (DNA): TGCAGTGCTAGAGGCGGGAACACTGAAGCTTTCTTT.

In its sample, this clonotype was seen once. The chain couples TRBV10-2 to TRBJ2-7; D is ambiguous. V lost 6 bases and J 0 bases, leaving 12 bases between the germline ends. CDR3 length: 14 residues. Looked up from germline, CDR1 is WSHSY and CDR2 is SAAADI. CDR3: CASRDPSHSYEQYF. The DNA for the CDR3 is TGCGCCAGCAGGGACCCTTCACACTCCTACGAGCAGTACTTC.

The J gene is TRBJ2-7, the V gene TRBV10-1; D is ambiguous. Germline-derived CDR1 and CDR2 are WNHNN and SYGVQD (reference sequence). This CDR3 region has 11 residues. V lost 4 bases and J 4 bases, leaving 5 bases between the germline ends. This CDR3 is CASSAVYEQYF. The CDR3 bases are TGCGCCAGCAGTGCTGTTTACGAGCAGTACTTC.

This rearrangement joins TRBV6-1 to TRBJ1-2; a possible D gene is TRBD1 (5 bases). The V end was cut by 7 bases, the J end by 6 bases, with 15 bases between. Germline CDR1 MNHNS, CDR2 SASEGT. The CDR3 is made up of 13 amino acids. CDR3 nucleotides: TGTGCCAGCAAGTCAAGGCAGGGCAATGGCTACACCTTC. Its protein product is CASKSRQGNGYTF.

This rearrangement joins TRBV6-1 to TRBJ1-1; 7 bases agree with TRBD1. CDR1 and CDR2 from the germline V gene are MNHNS and SASEGT. Trimming cost V 7 bases and J 5 bases; bases outside gene matches: 13. CDR3 length: 15 residues. The chain's CDR3 is CASITTDRVVTEAFF. The CDR3 DNA reads TGTGCCAGCATTACCACCGACAGGGTAGTAACTGAAGCTTTCTTT.

The CDR3 protein is CASSAFLSTDTQYF. CDR3 nucleotide sequence: TGTGCCAGCAGCGCCTTTCTTAGCACAGATACGCAGTATTTT. The rearrangement uses TRBV5-4 and TRBJ2-3; no definite D call. The CDR3 loop spans 14 amino acids. V shed 4 bases and J shed 0 bases, with 9 bases lying between them. Germline CDR1 is SGHNT and CDR2 is YYREEE (reference sequence).

The gene calls are TRBV7-2 and TRBJ2-7, with D unclear. This CDR3 comprises 13 residues. Trimming removed 2 bases at V and 4 bases at J, with 9 bases between. In germline, CDR1 is SGHTA, CDR2 FQGNSA. CDR3: CASSLFPAYEQYF. The DNA for the CDR3 is TGTGCCAGCAGCTTATTCCCCGCATACGAGCAGTACTTC. The full variable domain, in which reference TRBV7-2 and TRBJ2-7 provide the parts outside the CDR3, is GAGVSQSPSNKVTEKGKDVELRCDPISGHTALYWYRQSLGQGLEFLIYFQGNSAPDKSGLPSDRFSAERTGGSVSTLTIQRTQQEDSAVYLCASSLFPAYEQYFGPGTRLTVT.

V gene TRBV15 combines with J gene TRBJ2-7, with a tentative D call TRBD1 (6 bases). The CDR3 runs to 14 residues. Germline-derived CDR1 and CDR2 are LNHNV and YYDKDF (reference sequence). Trimming removed 2 bases from V and 1 base from J, with 9 bases in between. CDR3 bases: TGTGCCACCAGCAGAAGGACAGATTCCTACGAGCAGTACTTC. It is translated as CATSRRTDSYEQYF.

The rearrangement uses TRBV19 and TRBJ1-5; 10 bases align to TRBD1. CDR3 length: 17 residues. The junction had 7 bases not matched to a gene; V was cut back by 5 bases and J by 0 bases. From germline, CDR1 is LNHDA and CDR2 SQIVND (reference sequence). CDR3 sequence reads: CASSPWTGGVSNQPQHF. The CDR3, as DNA: TGTGCCAGTAGTCCTTGGACAGGGGGGGTTAGCAATCAGCCCCAGCATTTT.

This chain connects TRBV7-2 to TRBJ2-7; D gene unclear. V lost 2 bases and J lost 1, with 15 bases in between. This CDR3 region has 16 residues. CDR1 SGHTA and CDR2 FQGNSA come from the germline V gene. CDR3 sequence (DNA): TGTGCCAGCAGCTTATGGGGATCAGCTTGGTCCTACGAGCAGTACTTC. Protein sequence: CASSLWGSAWSYEQYF.

This chain uses TRBV19 with TRBJ1-5, with no clear D. The germline V and J ends were trimmed by 0 bases and 0 bases, with 24 bases remaining between them. Looked up from germline, CDR1 is LNHDA and CDR2 is SQIVND (reference sequence). CDR3 length: 21 amino acids. Written as DNA, the CDR3 is TGTGCCAGTAGTATAGAGGGCAGGAGTCTCCCGTTTCCTTATAGCAATCAGCCCCAGCATTTT. Translating it yields CASSIEGRSLPFPYSNQPQHF.

The CDR3 is CASSYRDFADTQYF. The CDR3 coding sequence is TGTGCCAGCAGCTACAGGGATTTCGCAGATACGCAGTATTTT. This chain links TRBV5-4 with TRBJ2-3; D is perhaps TRBD1 (6 bases). Germline V gene lookup returns CDR1 SGHNT and CDR2 YYREEE (reference sequence). V lost 3 bases and J lost 4, with 12 bases in between. This CDR3 has 14 amino acids.

The V and J genes are TRBV2 and TRBJ2-3; perhaps TRBD1 as D (6 bases). This CDR3 spans 15 amino acids. Trimming took off 5 bases at V and 4 bases at J, with 16 bases between the two ends. The germline V gene encodes CDR1 SNHLY and CDR2 FYNNEI. CDR3 loop: CASSYTGSGADTQYF. The CDR3 nucleotides read TGTGCCAGCAGTTATACAGGGTCAGGGGCAGATACGCAGTATTTT.